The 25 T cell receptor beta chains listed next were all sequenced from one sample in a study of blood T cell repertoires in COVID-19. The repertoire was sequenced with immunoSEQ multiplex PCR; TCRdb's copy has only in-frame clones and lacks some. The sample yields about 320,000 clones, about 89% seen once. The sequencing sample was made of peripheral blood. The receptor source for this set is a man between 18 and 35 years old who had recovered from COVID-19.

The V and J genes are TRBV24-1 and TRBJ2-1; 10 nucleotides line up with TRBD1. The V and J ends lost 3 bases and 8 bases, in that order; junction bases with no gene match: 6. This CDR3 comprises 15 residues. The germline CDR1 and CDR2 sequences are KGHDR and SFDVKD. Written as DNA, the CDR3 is TGTGCCACCAGTGATCCCGGGACAGGGGACCATGAGCAGTTCTTC. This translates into CATSDPGTGDHEQFF.

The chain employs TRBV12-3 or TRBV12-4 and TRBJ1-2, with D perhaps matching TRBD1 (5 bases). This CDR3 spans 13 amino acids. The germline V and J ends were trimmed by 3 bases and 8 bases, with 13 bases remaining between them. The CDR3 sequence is CASSFGDFTGYTF. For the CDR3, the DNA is TGTGCCAGCAGTTTCGGGGACTTTACCGGCTACACCTTC.

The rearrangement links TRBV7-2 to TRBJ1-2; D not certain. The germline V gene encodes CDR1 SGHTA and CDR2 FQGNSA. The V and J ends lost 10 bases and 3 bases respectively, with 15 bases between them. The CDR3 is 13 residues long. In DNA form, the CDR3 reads TGTGCCAAAGATAGCGAGGAAGACTATGGCTACACCTTC. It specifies CAKDSEEDYGYTF.

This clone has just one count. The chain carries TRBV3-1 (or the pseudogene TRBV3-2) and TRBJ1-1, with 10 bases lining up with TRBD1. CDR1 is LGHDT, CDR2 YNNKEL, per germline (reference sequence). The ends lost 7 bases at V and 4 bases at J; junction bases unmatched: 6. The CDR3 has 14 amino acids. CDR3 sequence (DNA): TGTGCCAGCACGGAGACAGGGGGCATCACTGAAGCTTTCTTT. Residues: CASTETGGITEAFF.

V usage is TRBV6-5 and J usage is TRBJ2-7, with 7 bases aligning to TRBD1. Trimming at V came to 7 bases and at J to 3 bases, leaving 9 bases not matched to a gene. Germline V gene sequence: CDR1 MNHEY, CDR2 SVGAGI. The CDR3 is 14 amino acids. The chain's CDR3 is CASNIQGSVYEQYF. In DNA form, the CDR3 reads TGTGCCAGCAATATACAGGGGTCCGTCTACGAGCAGTACTTC.

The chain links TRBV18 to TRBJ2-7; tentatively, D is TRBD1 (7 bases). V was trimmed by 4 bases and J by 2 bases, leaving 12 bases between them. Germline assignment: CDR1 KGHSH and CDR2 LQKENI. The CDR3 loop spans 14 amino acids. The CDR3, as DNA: TGTGCCAGCTCACAAAGCAGGGGGGCCTACGAGCAGTACTTC. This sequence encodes CASSQSRGAYEQYF.

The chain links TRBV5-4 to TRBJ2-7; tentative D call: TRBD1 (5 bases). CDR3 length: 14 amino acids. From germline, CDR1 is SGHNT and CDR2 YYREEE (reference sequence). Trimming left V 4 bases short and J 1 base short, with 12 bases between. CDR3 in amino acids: CASSPDSFSYEQYF. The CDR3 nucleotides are TGTGCCAGCAGCCCCGACAGCTTTTCCTACGAGCAGTACTTC.

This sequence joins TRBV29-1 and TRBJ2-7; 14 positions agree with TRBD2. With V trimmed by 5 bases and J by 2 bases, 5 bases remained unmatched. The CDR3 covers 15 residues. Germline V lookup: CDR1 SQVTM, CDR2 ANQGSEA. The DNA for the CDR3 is TGCAGCGTTTCCGGGACTAGCGGGGGAGCCTACGAGCAGTACTTC. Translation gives CSVSGTSGGAYEQYF.

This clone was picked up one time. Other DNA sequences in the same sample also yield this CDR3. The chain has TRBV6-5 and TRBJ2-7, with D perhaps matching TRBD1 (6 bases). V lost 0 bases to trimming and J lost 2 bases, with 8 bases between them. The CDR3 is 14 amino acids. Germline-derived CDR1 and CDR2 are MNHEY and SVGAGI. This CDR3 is CASSYSGGTYEQYF. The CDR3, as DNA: TGTGCCAGCAGTTACTCAGGGGGAACCTACGAGCAGTACTTC.

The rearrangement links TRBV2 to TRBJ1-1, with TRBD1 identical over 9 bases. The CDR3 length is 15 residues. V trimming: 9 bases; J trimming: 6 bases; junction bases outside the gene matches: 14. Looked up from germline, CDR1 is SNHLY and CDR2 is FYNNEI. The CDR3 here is CARGTGQAWYPEAFF. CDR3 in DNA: TGTGCCAGGGGGACAGGGCAAGCTTGGTACCCTGAAGCTTTCTTT.

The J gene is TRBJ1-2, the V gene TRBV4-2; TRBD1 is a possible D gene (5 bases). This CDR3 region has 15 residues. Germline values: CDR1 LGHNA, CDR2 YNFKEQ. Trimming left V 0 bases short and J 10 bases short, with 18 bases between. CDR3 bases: TGTGCCAGCAGCCAAGAATCTTCGGTGGGGCTTGACTACACCTTC. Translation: CASSQESSVGLDYTF.

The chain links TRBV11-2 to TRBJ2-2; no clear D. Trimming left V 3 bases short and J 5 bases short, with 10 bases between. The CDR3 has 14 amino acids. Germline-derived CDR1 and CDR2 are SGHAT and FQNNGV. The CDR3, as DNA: TGTGCCAGCAGCTTTGGTTTAACAACCGGGGAGCTGTTTTTT. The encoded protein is CASSFGLTTGELFF.

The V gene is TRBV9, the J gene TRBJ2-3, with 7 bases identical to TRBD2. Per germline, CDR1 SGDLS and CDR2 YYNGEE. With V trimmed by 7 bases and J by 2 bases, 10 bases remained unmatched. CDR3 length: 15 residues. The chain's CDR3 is CASAGTGGNTDTQYF. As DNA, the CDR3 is TGTGCCAGCGCCGGAACGGGGGGAAACACAGATACGCAGTATTTT.

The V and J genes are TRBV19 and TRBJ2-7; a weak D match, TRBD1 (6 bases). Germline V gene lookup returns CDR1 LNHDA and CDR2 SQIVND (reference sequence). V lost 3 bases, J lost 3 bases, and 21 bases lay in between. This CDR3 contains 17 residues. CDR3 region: CASSMDNAFRGIYEQYF. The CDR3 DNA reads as TGTGCCAGTAGTATGGACAACGCATTCAGGGGAATCTACGAGCAGTACTTC.

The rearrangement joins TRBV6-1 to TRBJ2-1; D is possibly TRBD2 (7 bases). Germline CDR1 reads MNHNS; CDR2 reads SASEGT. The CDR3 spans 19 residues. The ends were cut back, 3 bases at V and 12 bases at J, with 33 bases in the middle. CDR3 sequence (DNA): TGTGCCAGCAGTGAGACCCCGGGAGGTACTGGGCCAGGGGAGCGCGGGCAGTTCTTC. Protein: CASSETPGGTGPGERGQFF.

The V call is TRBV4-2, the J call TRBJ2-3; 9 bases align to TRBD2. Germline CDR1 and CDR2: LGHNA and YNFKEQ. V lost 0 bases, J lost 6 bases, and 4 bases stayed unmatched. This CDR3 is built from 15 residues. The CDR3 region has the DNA TGTGCCAGCAGCCAAGATAGGCTAGCGGGGGATACGCAGTATTTT. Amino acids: CASSQDRLAGDTQYF.

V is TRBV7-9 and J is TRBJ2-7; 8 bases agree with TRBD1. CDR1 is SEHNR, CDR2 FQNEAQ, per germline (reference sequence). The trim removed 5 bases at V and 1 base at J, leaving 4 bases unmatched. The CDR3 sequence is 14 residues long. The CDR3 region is CASSPTGASYEQYF. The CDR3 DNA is TGTGCCAGCAGCCCGACAGGGGCGTCCTACGAGCAGTACTTC.

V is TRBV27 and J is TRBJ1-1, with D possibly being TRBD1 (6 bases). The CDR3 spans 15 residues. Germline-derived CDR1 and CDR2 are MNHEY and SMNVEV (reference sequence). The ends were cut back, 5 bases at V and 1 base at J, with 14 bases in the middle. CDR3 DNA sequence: TGTGCCAGCAGTACACAGGGTGTGCCGAACACTGAAGCTTTCTTT. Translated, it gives CASSTQGVPNTEAFF.

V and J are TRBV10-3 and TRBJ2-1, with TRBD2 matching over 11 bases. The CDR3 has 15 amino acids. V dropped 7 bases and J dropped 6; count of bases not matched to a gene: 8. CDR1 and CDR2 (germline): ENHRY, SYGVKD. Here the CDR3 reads CAINALAGGGNEQFF. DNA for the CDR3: TGTGCCATCAACGCTCTAGCGGGGGGAGGCAATGAGCAGTTCTTC.

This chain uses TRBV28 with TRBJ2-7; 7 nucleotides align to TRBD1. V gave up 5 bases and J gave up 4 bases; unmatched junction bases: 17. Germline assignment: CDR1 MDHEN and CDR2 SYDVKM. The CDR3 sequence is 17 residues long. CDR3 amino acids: CASSRPITGTEPYEQYF. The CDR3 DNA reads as TGTGCCAGCAGTCGACCTATTACCGGGACAGAGCCTTACGAGCAGTACTTC.

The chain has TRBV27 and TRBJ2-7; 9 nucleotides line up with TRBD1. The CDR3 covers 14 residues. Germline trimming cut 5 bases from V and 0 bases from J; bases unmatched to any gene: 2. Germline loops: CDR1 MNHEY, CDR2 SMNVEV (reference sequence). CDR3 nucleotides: TGTGCCAGCAGTGGACAGGGGCACTCCTACGAGCAGTACTTC. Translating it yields CASSGQGHSYEQYF.

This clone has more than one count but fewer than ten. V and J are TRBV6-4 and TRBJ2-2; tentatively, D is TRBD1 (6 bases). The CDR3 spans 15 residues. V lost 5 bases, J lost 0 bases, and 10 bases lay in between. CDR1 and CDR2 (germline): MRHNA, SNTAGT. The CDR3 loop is CASSPGQTNTGELFF. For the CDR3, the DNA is TGTGCCAGCAGTCCTGGACAGACGAACACCGGGGAGCTGTTTTTT.

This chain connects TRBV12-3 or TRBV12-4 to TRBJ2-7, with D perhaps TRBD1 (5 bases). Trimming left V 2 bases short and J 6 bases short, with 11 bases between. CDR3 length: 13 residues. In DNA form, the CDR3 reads TGTGCCAGCAGTTTATTCAGGGCCCGCGAGCAGTACTTC. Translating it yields CASSLFRAREQYF.

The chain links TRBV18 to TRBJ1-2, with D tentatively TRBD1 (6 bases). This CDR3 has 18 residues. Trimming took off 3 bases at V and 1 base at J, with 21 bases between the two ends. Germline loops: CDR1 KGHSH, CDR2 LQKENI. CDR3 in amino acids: CASSPQADPTGVNYGYTF. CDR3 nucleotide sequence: TGTGCCAGCTCACCTCAGGCAGACCCGACAGGTGTTAACTATGGCTACACCTTC.

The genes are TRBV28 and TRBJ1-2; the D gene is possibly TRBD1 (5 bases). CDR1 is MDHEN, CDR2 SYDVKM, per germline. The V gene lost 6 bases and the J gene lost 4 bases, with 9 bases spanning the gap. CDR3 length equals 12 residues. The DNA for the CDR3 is TGTGCCAGCAGCGCCGGGGGCTATGGCTACACCTTC. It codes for CASSAGGYGYTF.